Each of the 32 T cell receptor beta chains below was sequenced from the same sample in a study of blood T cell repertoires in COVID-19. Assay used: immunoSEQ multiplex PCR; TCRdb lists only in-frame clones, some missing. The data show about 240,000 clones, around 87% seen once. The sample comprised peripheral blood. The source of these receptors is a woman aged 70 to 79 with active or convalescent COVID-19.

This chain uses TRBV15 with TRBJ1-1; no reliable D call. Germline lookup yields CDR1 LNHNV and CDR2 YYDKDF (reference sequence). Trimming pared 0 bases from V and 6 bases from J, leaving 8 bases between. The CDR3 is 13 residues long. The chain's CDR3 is CATSRDRGAEAFF. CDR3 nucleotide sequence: TGTGCCACCAGCAGAGATCGGGGAGCTGAAGCTTTCTTT.

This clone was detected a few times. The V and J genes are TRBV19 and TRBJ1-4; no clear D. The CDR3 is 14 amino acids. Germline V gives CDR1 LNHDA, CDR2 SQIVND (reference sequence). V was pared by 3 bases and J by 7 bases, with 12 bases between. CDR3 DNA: TGTGCCAGTAGTATCCGAGGGTTCGGTGAAAAACTGTTTTTT. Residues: CASSIRGFGEKLFF.

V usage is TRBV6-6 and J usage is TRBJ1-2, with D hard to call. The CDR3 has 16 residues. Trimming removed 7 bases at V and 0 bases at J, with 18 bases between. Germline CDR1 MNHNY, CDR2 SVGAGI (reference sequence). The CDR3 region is CASNNPGVGSNYGYTF. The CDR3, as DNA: TGTGCCAGCAATAACCCCGGAGTAGGATCTAACTATGGCTACACCTTC.

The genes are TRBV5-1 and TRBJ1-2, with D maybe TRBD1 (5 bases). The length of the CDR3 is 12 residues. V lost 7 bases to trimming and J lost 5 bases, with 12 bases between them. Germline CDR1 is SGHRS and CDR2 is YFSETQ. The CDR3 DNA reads TGCGCCAGCCGGAGGGGCGGGTATGGCTACACCTTC. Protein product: CASRRGGYGYTF. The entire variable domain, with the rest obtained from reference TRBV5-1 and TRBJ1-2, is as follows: KAGVTQTPRYLIKTRGQQVTLSCSPISGHRSVSWYQQTPGQGLQFLFEYFSETQRNKGNFPGRFSGRQFSNSRSEMNVSTLELGDSALYLCASRRGGYGYTFGSGTRLTVV.

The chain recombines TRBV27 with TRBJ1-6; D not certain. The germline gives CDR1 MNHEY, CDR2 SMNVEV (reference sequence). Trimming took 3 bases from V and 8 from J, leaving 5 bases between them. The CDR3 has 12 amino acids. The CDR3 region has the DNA TGTGCCAGCAGTTTCCCCTATTCACCCCTCCACTTT. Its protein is CASSFPYSPLHF.

DNA for the CDR3: TGTGCCAGCACGGAGGGAGGCCACACTAATGAAAAACTGTTTTTT. Its protein product is CASTEGGHTNEKLFF. The chain combines TRBV6-5 with TRBJ1-4; D is ambiguous. The germline V gene has CDR1 MNHEY and CDR2 SVGAGI. V lost 7 bases and J lost 2, with 14 bases in between. This CDR3 comprises 15 residues.

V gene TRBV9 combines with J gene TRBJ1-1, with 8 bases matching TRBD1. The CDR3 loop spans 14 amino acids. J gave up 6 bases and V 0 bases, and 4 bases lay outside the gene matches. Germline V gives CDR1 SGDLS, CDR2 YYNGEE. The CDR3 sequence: CASSVVRGLAEAFF. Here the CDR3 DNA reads TGTGCCAGCAGCGTAGTCAGGGGGCTCGCTGAAGCTTTCTTT.

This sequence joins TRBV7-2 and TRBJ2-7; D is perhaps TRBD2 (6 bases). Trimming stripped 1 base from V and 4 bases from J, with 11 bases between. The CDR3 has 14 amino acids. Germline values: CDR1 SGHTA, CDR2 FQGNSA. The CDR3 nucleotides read TGTGCCAGCAGCTTAGTTGCGGGGCGGTACGAGCAGTACTTC. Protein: CASSLVAGRYEQYF.

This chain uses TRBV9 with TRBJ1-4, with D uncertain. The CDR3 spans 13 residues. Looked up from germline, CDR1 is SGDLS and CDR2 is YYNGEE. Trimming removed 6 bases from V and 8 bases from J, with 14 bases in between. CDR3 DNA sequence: TGTGCCAGCAAAGGTGTCCTAGACGAAAAACTGTTTTTT. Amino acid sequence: CASKGVLDEKLFF.

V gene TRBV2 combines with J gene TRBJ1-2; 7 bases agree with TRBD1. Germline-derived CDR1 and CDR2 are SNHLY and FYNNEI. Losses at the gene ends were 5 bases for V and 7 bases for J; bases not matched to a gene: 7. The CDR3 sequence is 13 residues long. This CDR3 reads CASSRLGQTGYTF. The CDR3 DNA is TGTGCCAGCAGTCGGTTGGGACAGACTGGCTACACCTTC.

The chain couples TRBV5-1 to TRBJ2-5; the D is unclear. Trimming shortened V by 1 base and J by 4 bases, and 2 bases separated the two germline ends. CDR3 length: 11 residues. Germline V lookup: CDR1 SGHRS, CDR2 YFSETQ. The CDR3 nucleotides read TGCGCCAGCAGCTTGCGAGAGACCCAGTACTTC. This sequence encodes CASSLRETQYF.

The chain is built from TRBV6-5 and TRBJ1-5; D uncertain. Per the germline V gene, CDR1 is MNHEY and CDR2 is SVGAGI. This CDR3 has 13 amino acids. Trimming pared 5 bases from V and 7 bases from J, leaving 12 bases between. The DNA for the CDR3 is TGTGCCAGCAGTCGGGAAGGGAGCCAGCCCCAGCATTTT. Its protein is CASSREGSQPQHF.

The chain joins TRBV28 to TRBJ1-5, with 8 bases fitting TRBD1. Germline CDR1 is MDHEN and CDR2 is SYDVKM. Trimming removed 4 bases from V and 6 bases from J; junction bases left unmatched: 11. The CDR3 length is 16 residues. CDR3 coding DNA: TGTGCCAGCAGTTCGAGACAGGGGAATTTGGGTCAGCCCCAGCATTTT. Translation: CASSSRQGNLGQPQHF. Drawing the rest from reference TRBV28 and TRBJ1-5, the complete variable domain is DVKVTQSSRYLVKRTGEKVFLECVQDMDHENMFWYRQDPGLGLRLIYFSYDVKMKEKGDIPEGYSVSREKKERFSLILESASTNQTSMYLCASSSRQGNLGQPQHFGDGTRLSIL.

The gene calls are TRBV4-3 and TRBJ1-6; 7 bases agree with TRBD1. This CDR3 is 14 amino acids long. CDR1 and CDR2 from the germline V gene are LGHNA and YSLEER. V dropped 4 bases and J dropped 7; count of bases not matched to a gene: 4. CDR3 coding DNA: TGCGCCAGCAGCCGGGACAGCGGGAATTCACCCCTCCACTTT. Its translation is CASSRDSGNSPLHF.

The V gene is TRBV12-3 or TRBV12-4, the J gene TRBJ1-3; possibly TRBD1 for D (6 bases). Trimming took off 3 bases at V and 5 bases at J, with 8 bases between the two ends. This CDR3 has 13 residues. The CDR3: CASSFQGRNTIYF. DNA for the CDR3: TGTGCCAGCAGTTTTCAGGGGAGAAACACCATATATTTT.

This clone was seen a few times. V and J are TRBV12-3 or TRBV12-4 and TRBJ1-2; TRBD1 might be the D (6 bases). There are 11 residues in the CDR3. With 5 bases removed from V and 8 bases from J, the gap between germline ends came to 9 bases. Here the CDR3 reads CASSHRVGYTF. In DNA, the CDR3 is TGTGCCAGCAGTCACAGGGTCGGCTACACCTTC.

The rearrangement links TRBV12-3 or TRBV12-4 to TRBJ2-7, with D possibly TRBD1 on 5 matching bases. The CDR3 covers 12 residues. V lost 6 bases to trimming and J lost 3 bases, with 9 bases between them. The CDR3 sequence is CASRDTDYEQYF. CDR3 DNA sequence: TGTGCCAGCAGGGACACCGACTACGAGCAGTACTTC.

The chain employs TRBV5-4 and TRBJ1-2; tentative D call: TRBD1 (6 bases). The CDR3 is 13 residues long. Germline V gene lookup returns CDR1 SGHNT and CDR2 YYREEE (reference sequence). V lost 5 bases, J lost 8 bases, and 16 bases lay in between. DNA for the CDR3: TGTGCCAGCAGGATACAGGGAATGTACGGCTACACCTTC. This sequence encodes CASRIQGMYGYTF.

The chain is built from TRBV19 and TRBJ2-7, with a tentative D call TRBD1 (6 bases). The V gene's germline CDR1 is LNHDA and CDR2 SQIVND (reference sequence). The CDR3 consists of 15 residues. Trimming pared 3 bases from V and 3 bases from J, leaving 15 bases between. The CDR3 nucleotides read TGTGCCAGTAGTATCCTCCCGGGACAAGACTACGAGCAGTACTTC. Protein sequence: CASSILPGQDYEQYF.

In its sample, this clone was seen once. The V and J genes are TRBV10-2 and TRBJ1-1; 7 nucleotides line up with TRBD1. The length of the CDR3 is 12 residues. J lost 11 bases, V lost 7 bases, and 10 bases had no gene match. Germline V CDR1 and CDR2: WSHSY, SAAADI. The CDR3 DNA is TGCGCCAGCACTCCTACAGGGGAAGGGGCTTTCTTT. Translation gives CASTPTGEGAFF.

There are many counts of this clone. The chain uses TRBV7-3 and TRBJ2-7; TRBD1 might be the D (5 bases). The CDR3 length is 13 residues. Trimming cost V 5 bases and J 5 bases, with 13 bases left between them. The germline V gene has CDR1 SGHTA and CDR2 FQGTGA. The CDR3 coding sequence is TGTGCCAGCAGCCCCAATCAGGGCAACGAGCAGTACTTC. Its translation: CASSPNQGNEQYF.

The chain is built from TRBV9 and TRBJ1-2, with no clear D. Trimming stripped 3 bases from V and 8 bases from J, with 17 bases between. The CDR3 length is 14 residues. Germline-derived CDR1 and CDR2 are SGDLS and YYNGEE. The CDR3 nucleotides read TGTGCCAGCAGCGGAACTATAAACCCTGGCGGCTACACCTTC. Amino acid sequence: CASSGTINPGGYTF. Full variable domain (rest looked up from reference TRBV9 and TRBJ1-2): DSGVTQTPKHLITATGQRVTLRCSPRSGDLSVYWYQQSLDQGLQFLIQYYNGEERAKGNILERFSAQQFPDLHSELNLSSLELGDSALYFCASSGTINPGGYTFGSGTRLTVV.

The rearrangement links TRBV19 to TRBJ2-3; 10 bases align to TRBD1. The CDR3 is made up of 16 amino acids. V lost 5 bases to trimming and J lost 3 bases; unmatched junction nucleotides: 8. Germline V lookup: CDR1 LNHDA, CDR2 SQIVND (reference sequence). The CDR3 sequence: CASSQGTGVGTDTQYF. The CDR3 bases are TGTGCCAGTAGTCAAGGGACAGGGGTTGGGACAGATACGCAGTATTTT.

The CDR3 bases are TGCAGTGCTAGTGGGGACAGAAATTGGTCCCTCCACTTT. Amino acids: CSASGDRNWSLHF. The V and J genes are TRBV20-1 and TRBJ1-6; 7 nucleotides match TRBD1. CDR3 length: 13 residues. Trimming took 3 bases from V and 14 from J; bases not matched to a gene: 10. Germline-derived CDR1 and CDR2 are DFQATT and SNEGSKA (reference sequence).

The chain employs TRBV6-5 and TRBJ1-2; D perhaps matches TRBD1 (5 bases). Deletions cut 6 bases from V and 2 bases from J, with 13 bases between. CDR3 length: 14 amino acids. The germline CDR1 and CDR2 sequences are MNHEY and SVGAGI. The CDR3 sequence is CASRRGDTNYGYTF. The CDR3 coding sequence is TGTGCCAGCAGGCGGGGGGATACCAACTATGGCTACACCTTC.

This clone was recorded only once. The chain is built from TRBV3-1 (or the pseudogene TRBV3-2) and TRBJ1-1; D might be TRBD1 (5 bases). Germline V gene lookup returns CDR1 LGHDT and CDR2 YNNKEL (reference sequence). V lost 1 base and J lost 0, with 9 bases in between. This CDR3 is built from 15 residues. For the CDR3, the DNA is TGTGCCAGCAGCCAAGTAGCCAGGGTGAACACTGAAGCTTTCTTT. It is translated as CASSQVARVNTEAFF.

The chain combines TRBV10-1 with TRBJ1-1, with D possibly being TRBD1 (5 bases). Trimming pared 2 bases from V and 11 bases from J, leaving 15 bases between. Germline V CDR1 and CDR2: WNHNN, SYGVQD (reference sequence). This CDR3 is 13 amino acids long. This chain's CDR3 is CASSEGLRQSAFF. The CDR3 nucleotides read TGCGCCAGCAGTGAGGGGCTAAGACAGTCTGCTTTCTTT.

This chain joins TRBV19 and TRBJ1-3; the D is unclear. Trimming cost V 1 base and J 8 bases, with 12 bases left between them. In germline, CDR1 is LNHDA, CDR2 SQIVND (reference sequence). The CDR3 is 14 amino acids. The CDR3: CASSIGSRGDTIYF. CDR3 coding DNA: TGTGCCAGTAGTATAGGGTCTCGAGGCGACACCATATATTTT.

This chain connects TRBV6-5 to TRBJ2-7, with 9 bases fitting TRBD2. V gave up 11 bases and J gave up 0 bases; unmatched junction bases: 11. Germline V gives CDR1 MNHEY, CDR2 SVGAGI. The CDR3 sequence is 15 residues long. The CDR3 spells CAAGGAAFGSYEQYF. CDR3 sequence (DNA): TGTGCCGCGGGGGGGGCGGCCTTTGGCTCCTACGAGCAGTACTTC.

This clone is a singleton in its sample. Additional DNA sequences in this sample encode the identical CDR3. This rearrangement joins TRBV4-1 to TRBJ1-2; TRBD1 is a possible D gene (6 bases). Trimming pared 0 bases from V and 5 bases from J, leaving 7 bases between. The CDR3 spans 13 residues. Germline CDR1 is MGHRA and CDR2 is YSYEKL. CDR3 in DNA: TGCGCCAGCAGCCAAGAAACAGGGTATGGCTACACCTTC. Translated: CASSQETGYGYTF.

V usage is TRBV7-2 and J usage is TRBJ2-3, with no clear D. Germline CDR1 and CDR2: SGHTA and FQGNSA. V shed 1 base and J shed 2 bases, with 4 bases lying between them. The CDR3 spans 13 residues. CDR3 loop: CASSLDLTDTQYF. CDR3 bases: TGTGCCAGCAGCTTAGATCTCACAGATACGCAGTATTTT.

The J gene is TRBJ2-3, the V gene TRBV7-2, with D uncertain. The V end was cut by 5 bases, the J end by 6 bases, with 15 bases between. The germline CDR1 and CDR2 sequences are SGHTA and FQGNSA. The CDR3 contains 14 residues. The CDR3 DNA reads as TGTGCCAGCAGCGCAGCTGGCCGGGTCGATACGCAGTATTTT. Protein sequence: CASSAAGRVDTQYF. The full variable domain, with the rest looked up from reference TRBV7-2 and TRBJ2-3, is GAGVSQSPSNKVTEKGKDVELRCDPISGHTALYWYRQSLGQGLEFLIYFQGNSAPDKSGLPSDRFSAERTGGSVSTLTIQRTQQEDSAVYLCASSAAGRVDTQYFGPGTRLTVL.